What follows is one TCR beta chain and its context. Antigen: not known. The data were taken from a study of beta chain features in type 1 diabetes. Study-level results: Type 1 diabetes patients had moderately but significantly shorter TCRB CDR3s in all four CD4+ subsets. Patients' naive, central memory and Treg TCRB repertoires seemed closer to one another than those of healthy donors.

Losses at the gene ends were 4 bases for V and 7 bases for J; bases not matched to a gene: 12. The CDR3 has 15 amino acids. The germline V gene has CDR1 SEHNR and CDR2 FQNEAQ (reference sequence). What was sequenced were expressed TCRB transcripts, since all of the isolated RNA had been reverse transcribed. The repertoire was sequenced with immunoSEQ multiplex PCR; TCRdb's copy has only in-frame clones and lacks some. The sample carries over 150,000 clones, 7.8% recorded once. The sample taken for sequencing was central memory CD4+ T cells from blood. V usage is TRBV7-9 and J usage is TRBJ1-2; 7 nucleotides align to TRBD1. The receptor was isolated from a woman aged 40 to 49 with type 1 diabetes. The CDR3 region has the DNA TGTGCCAGCAGCTCGACAGGGCAGGGTGGTAGTGGCTACACCTTC. The encoded protein is CASSSTGQGGSGYTF.